What follows are 16 T cell receptor beta chains derived from one specimen sequenced in a study of STAT3 mutations in large granular lymphocyte leukemia. General study findings and limits: Every T-LGLL patient had at least one immunodominant TCRbeta clonotype.

What these receptors recognize is not known. Assay used: immunoSEQ multiplex PCR; TCRdb lists only in-frame clones, some missing. This table holds tens of thousands of clones, approximately 83% found once. The specimen was peripheral blood mononuclear cells. The source of these receptors is a man between 60 and 70 years old with T-cell large granular lymphocyte leukemia. Some clones in this sample may be carry-over from other donors' samples.

The rearrangement links TRBV12-5 to TRBJ2-7; D unclear. The CDR3 runs 14 residues. V lost 3 bases and J 1 base, leaving 10 bases between the germline ends. Germline V gene sequence: CDR1 LGHNT, CDR2 FRNRAP. In DNA form, the CDR3 reads TGTGCTAGTGGTTTCCTCCGTTCTTCCTACGAGCAGTACTTC. It is translated as CASGFLRSSYEQYF. The full variable domain, in which reference TRBV12-5 and TRBJ2-7 provide the parts outside the CDR3, is DARVTQTPRHKVTEMGQEVTMRCQPILGHNTVFWYRQTMMQGLELLAYFRNRAPLDDSGMPKDRFSAEMPDATLATLKIQPSEPRDSAVYFCASGFLRSSYEQYFGPGTRLTVT.

V is TRBV14 and J is TRBJ2-7; D is ambiguous. CDR3 length: 11 amino acids. The germline V gene encodes CDR1 SGHDN and CDR2 FVKESK. V lost 5 bases and J 5 bases, leaving 7 bases between the germline ends. CDR3 amino acids: CASSSYHEQYF. The DNA for the CDR3 is TGTGCCAGCAGCTCGTACCACGAGCAGTACTTC.

CDR3 bases: TGTGCCAGCCTATGGGCCCCGGGCAGTGAGCAGTACTTC. Amino acids: CASLWAPGSEQYF. This chain links TRBV7-2 with TRBJ2-7, with D unresolved. Germline lookup yields CDR1 SGHTA and CDR2 FQGNSA. The V end lost 8 bases, the J end lost 7 bases, and 18 bases lay between the germline ends. CDR3 length equals 13 residues.

The genes are TRBV18 and TRBJ2-1; D uncertain. Germline assignment: CDR1 KGHSH and CDR2 LQKENI. V dropped 5 bases and J dropped 8 bases, with 13 bases sitting between them. This CDR3 is built from 13 residues. CDR3 residues: CASSKDLRHEQFF. CDR3 nucleotides: TGTGCCAGCTCAAAGGACCTGCGGCATGAGCAGTTCTTC.

This clone was observed once. The V call is TRBV18, the J call TRBJ1-5; no definite D call. The CDR3 totals 17 residues. V lost 3 bases and J 0 bases, leaving 15 bases between the germline ends. The germline CDR1 and CDR2 sequences are KGHSH and LQKENI. CDR3 loop: CASSPLPGSDSNQPQHF. The CDR3 bases are TGTGCCAGCTCACCTTTACCGGGCTCTGATAGCAATCAGCCCCAGCATTTT. The whole variable domain, filled in from reference TRBV18 and TRBJ1-5, reads NAGVMQNPRHLVRRRGQEARLRCSPMKGHSHVYWYRQLPEEGLKFMVYLQKENIIDESGMPKERFSAEFPKEGPSILRIQQVVRGDSAAYFCASSPLPGSDSNQPQHFGDGTRLSIL.

This chain connects TRBV7-9 to TRBJ2-1; 14 nucleotides line up with TRBD2. CDR1 and CDR2 from the germline V gene are SEHNR and FQNEAQ (reference sequence). The CDR3 length is 14 residues. With V trimmed by 9 bases and J by 8 bases, 6 bases remained unmatched. CDR3 sequence (DNA): TGTGCCAGTGGGACTAGCGGGAGTACCCATGAGCAGTTCTTC. This gives the protein CASGTSGSTHEQFF.

V usage is TRBV27 and J usage is TRBJ2-3, with TRBD2 as a possible D gene (6 bases). CDR3 length: 14 residues. Germline V gene data show CDR1 as MNHEY and CDR2 as SMNVEV (reference sequence). Trimming left V 7 bases short and J 5 bases short, with 16 bases between. The CDR3 spells CASTRRDSGDTQYF. As DNA, the CDR3 is TGTGCCAGCACCCGCCGGGACTCTGGAGATACGCAGTATTTT.

This clone was detected only a few times. The rearrangement uses TRBV6-5 and TRBJ1-2, with D possibly matching TRBD1 (5 bases). The germline gives CDR1 MNHEY, CDR2 SVGAGI. CDR3 length: 15 amino acids. V gave up 5 bases and J gave up 0 bases, with 13 bases separating them. CDR3 region: CASSSPGRANYGYTF. The CDR3 DNA reads TGTGCCAGCAGTAGTCCGGGACGGGCTAACTATGGCTACACCTTC.

This clone has only one observation. The CDR3 DNA follows: TGTGCCAGCAGCCCCTACTCCCTGGGGCGGATTATCTCCTACGAGCAGTACTTC. This sequence encodes CASSPYSLGRIISYEQYF. The rearrangement joins TRBV14 to TRBJ2-7; D perhaps matches TRBD1 (5 bases). The CDR3 contains 18 residues. In germline, CDR1 is SGHDN, CDR2 FVKESK. V lost 4 bases and J 0 bases, leaving 22 bases between the germline ends.

The V call is TRBV4-1, the J call TRBJ2-5, with no clear D. This CDR3 contains 15 residues. Germline V gene lookup returns CDR1 MGHRA and CDR2 YSYEKL. Trimming shortened V by 4 bases and J by 5 bases, and 17 bases separated the two germline ends. CDR3 sequence: CASSPEAPPGETQYF. CDR3 DNA: TGCGCCAGCAGCCCCGAGGCCCCCCCCGGGGAGACCCAGTACTTC.

The rearrangement joins TRBV11-2 to TRBJ1-1; D remains ambiguous. V was trimmed by 0 bases and J by 0 bases, leaving 8 bases between them. CDR3 length: 15 residues. CDR1 and CDR2 (germline): SGHAT, FQNNGV. As DNA, the CDR3 is TGTGCCAGCAGCTTAGAGGGCAGCTTGAACACTGAAGCTTTCTTT. This sequence encodes CASSLEGSLNTEAFF.

V gene TRBV18 combines with J gene TRBJ2-1; a possible D gene is TRBD2 (6 bases). The germline V gene has CDR1 KGHSH and CDR2 LQKENI. The CDR3 totals 17 residues. Trimming stripped 5 bases from V and 3 bases from J, with 20 bases between. DNA of the CDR3: TGTGCCAGCTCAGCAGATTGGGGGGACTCGGGCTACAATGAGCAGTTCTTC. This encodes CASSADWGDSGYNEQFF.

The CDR3 nucleotides are TGTGCCTGGAGACGGGGGCTTTTCTACAATGAGCAGTTCTTC. Residues: CAWRRGLFYNEQFF. The rearrangement links TRBV30 to TRBJ2-1; D is possibly TRBD1 or TRBD2 (6 bases each). The V gene's germline CDR1 is GTSNPN and CDR2 SVGIG (reference sequence). Trimming left V 3 bases short and J 3 bases short, with 12 bases between. The CDR3 consists of 14 residues.

This clone turned up a few times. The J gene is TRBJ2-6, the V gene TRBV7-9; no clear D. This CDR3 has 14 residues. The germline CDR1 and CDR2 sequences are SEHNR and FQNEAQ (reference sequence). The V and J ends lost 4 bases and 4 bases respectively, with 8 bases between them. CDR3 DNA sequence: TGTGCCAGCAGCTGGTCAACCGGGGCCAACGTCCTGACTTTC. It encodes CASSWSTGANVLTF.

This chain uses TRBV25-1 with TRBJ1-5, with TRBD1 matching over 8 bases. Per germline, CDR1 MGHDK and CDR2 SYGVNS. V gave up 6 bases and J gave up 0 bases; unmatched junction bases: 1. This CDR3 contains 14 residues. This chain's CDR3 is CASRGQGSNQPQHF. In nucleotides, the CDR3 is TGTGCCAGCAGAGGACAGGGTAGCAATCAGCCCCAGCATTTT.

The chain combines TRBV30 with TRBJ2-7; no clear D gene. Germline V CDR1 and CDR2: GTSNPN, SVGIG (reference sequence). V lost 0 bases, J lost 5 bases, and 17 bases lay in between. This CDR3 spans 15 amino acids. CDR3 amino acids: CAWSVLKASPHEQYF. As DNA, the CDR3 is TGTGCCTGGAGTGTACTGAAGGCCTCCCCCCACGAGCAGTACTTC.